What follows is one TCR beta chain and its context. Produced via immunoSEQ multiplex PCR; TCRdb's table is partial and in-frame only. The sample holds approximately 400,000 clones, approximately 95% seen once. The data are from a study of shared T cell receptors in the human thymus. The CDR3 runs to 17 residues. The chain employs TRBV21-1 and TRBJ2-7; TRBD2, the D gene given by the table, was not confirmed from the DNA. TRBV21-1 is given as a pseudogene. This receptor was taken from a human donor. Sequenced material: thymocytes. The CDR3 DNA reads TGTGCCAGCAGCAAGGGACTAGCGGGAGGATATCTCTACGAGCAGTACTTC. This encodes CASSKGLAGGYLYEQYF.